The present T cell receptor beta chain was sequenced within a study of CD4+ T cells in melanoma. Findings and limits, study-wide: A reported correlation linked neoantigen-specific CD4+ T cells to CD8+, macrophage and B cell function.

Clones were read by immunoSEQ multiplex PCR, and TCRdb kept only the in-frame ones, dropping some. This sample yields 18,000 or so clones, of which approximately 83% are seen a single time; about 5% belongs to the top ten. The germline gives CDR1 KGHSH, CDR2 LQKENI. The CDR3 loop spans 15 amino acids. V dropped 6 bases and J dropped 4; count of bases not matched to a gene: 6. Notes on this clone: Antigen: not known.

The source is a human donor with melanoma. This chain connects TRBV18 to TRBJ2-5; 12 positions agree with TRBD1. The sample was cells from a culture (not recorded whether cultured in vitro). CDR3 protein: CASSLGTGGRETQYF. The CDR3 DNA reads as TGTGCCAGCTCCCTCGGGACAGGGGGCAGAGAGACCCAGTACTTC. Variable domain in full (rest from reference TRBV18 and TRBJ2-5): NAGVMQNPRHLVRRRGQEARLRCSPMKGHSHVYWYRQLPEEGLKFMVYLQKENIIDESGMPKERFSAEFPKEGPSILRIQQVVRGDSAAYFCASSLGTGGRETQYFGPGTRLLVL.